The source of this T cell receptor (beta chain) is a study of technical replicates of blood from several donors (dated by TCRdb to about 2017). Remarks on this clone: Its binding antigen is unknown. It has no much larger one-base neighbor in the sample; base qualities were not kept.

There are 13 amino acids in the CDR3, from cysteine to phenylalanine inclusive. CDR3 DNA is the only sequence kept; it has 39 bases, read in frame from the first base. CDR1 and CDR2 are read off the germline V gene as SGDLS and YYNGEE. Relative to germline, V is 6 bases shorter and J is 10 bases shorter, with 17 bases between their ends. The library was generated by the immunoSEQ multiplex PCR assay. The table was pulled from immuneACCESS by TCRdb, which kept in-frame rearrangements only. Such tables lose some clones; where checked, under half of the loss comes from unresolved V genes, and the rest has no known cause. The table for this sample lists 65,000 to 80,000 clones; 96% of them were counted only once. The ten largest account for roughly 0.34% of the sample.

The receptor was isolated from a human donor in good health. The sequence joins TRBV9 to TRBJ2-1; the best D guess is TRBD2, with 6 bases matching. Sequences were obtained from T cells isolated from PBMCs. The DNA sequence is TGTGCCAGCACCAGCGGAGGGGTATTGGAGCAGTTCTTC. Its protein product is CASTSGGVLEQFF.